The T cell receptor (beta chain) described here comes from a study of blood T cell repertoires in COVID-19. The cohort comprised adults aged about 18 to 90 years residing in approximately 25 US areas. Germline loops: CDR1 SGHRS, CDR2 YFSETQ. This CDR3 region has 16 residues. Trimming at V came to 3 bases and at J to 0 bases, leaving 8 bases not matched to a gene. Original processing notes: Amplification from reference gene primers served as the basis for estimated nucleated cell counts. The table came from immunoSEQ multiplex PCR; TCRdb's copy has only in-frame clones and leaves some out. The DNA was the basis for D and trimming; V, J and clone size are from that table. The repertoire holds fewer than 250,000 clones, with roughly 83% as singletons.

The sequence derives from a woman between 25 and 40 years old who had recovered from COVID-19. This chain links TRBV5-1 with TRBJ1-1; 7 nucleotides agree with TRBD1. The sequencing input was PBMCs or T cells enriched from blood (not recorded which). The CDR3 nucleotides read TGCGCCAGCAGCTGGAATGCCGGGACAGTGAACACTGAAGCTTTCTTT. Amino acid sequence: CASSWNAGTVNTEAFF.